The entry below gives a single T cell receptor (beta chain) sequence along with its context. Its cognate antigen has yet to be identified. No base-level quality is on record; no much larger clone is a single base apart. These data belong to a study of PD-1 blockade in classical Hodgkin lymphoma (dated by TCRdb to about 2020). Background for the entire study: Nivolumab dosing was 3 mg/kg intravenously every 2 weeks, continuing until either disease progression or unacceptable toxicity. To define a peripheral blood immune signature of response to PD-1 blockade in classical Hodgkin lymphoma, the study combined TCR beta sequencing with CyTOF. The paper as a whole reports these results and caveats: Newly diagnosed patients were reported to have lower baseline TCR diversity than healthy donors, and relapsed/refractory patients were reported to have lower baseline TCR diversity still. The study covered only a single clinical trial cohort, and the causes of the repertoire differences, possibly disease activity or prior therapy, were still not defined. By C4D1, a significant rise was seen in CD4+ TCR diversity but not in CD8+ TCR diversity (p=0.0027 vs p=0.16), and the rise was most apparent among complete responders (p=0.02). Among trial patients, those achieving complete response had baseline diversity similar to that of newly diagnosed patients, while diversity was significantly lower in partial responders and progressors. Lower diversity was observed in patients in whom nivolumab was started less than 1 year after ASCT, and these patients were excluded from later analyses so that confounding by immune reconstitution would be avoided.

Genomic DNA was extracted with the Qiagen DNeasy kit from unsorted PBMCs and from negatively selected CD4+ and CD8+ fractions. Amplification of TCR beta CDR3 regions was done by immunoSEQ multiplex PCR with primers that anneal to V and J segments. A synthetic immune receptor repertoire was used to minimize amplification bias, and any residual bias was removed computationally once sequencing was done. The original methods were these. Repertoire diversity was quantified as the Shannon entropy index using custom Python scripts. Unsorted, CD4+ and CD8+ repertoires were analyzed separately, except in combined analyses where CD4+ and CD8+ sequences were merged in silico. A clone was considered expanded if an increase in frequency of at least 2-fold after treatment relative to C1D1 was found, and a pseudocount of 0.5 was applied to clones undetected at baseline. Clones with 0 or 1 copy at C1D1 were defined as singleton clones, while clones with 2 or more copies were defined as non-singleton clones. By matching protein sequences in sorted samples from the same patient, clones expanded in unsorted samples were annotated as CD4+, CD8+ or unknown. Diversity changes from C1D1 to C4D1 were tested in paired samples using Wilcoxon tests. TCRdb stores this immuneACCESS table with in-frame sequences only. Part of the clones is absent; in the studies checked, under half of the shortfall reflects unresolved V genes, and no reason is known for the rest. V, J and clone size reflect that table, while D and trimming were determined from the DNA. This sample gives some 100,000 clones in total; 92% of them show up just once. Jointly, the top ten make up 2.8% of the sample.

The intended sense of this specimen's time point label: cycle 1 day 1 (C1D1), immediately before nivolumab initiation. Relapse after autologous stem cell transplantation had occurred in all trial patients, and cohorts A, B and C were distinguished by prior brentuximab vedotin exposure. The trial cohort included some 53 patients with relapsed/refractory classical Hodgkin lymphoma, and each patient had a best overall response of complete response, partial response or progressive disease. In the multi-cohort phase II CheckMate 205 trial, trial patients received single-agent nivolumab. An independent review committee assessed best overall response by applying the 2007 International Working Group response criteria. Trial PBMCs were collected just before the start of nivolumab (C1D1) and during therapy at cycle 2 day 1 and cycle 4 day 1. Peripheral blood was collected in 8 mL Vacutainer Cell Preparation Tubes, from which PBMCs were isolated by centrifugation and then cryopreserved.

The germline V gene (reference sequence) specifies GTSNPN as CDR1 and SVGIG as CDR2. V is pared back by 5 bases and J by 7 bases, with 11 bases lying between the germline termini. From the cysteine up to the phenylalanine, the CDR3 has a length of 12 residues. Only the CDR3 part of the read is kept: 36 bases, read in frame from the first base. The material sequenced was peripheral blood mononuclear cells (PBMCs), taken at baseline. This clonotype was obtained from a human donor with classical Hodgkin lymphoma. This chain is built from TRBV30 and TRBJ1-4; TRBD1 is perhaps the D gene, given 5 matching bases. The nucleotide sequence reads TGTGCCTGGTCGACAGAGGGTGAAAAACTGTTTTTT. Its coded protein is CAWSTEGEKLFF.